This TCR beta chain was found in a study of T cell changes during pregnancy in multiple sclerosis. Only in-frame clones appear in the TCRdb table, and some are missing; sequencing was by immunoSEQ multiplex PCR. This table has tens of thousands of clones, roughly nine tenths appearing once. With 6 bases removed from V and 6 bases from J, the gap between germline ends came to 15 bases. Germline V CDR1 and CDR2: SGHVS, FQNEAQ. The CDR3 runs to 14 residues. The J gene is TRBJ2-1, the V gene TRBV7-8; perhaps TRBD2 as D (7 bases). Sequenced material: CD8+ T cells from peripheral blood mononuclear cells, taken after pregnancy. This TCR came from a female donor with multiple sclerosis, enrolled in a pregnancy study. The CDR3 bases are TGTGCCAGCAGGGTTGGGGGGGCCTTCAATGAGCAGTTCTTC. It translates to CASRVGGAFNEQFF.